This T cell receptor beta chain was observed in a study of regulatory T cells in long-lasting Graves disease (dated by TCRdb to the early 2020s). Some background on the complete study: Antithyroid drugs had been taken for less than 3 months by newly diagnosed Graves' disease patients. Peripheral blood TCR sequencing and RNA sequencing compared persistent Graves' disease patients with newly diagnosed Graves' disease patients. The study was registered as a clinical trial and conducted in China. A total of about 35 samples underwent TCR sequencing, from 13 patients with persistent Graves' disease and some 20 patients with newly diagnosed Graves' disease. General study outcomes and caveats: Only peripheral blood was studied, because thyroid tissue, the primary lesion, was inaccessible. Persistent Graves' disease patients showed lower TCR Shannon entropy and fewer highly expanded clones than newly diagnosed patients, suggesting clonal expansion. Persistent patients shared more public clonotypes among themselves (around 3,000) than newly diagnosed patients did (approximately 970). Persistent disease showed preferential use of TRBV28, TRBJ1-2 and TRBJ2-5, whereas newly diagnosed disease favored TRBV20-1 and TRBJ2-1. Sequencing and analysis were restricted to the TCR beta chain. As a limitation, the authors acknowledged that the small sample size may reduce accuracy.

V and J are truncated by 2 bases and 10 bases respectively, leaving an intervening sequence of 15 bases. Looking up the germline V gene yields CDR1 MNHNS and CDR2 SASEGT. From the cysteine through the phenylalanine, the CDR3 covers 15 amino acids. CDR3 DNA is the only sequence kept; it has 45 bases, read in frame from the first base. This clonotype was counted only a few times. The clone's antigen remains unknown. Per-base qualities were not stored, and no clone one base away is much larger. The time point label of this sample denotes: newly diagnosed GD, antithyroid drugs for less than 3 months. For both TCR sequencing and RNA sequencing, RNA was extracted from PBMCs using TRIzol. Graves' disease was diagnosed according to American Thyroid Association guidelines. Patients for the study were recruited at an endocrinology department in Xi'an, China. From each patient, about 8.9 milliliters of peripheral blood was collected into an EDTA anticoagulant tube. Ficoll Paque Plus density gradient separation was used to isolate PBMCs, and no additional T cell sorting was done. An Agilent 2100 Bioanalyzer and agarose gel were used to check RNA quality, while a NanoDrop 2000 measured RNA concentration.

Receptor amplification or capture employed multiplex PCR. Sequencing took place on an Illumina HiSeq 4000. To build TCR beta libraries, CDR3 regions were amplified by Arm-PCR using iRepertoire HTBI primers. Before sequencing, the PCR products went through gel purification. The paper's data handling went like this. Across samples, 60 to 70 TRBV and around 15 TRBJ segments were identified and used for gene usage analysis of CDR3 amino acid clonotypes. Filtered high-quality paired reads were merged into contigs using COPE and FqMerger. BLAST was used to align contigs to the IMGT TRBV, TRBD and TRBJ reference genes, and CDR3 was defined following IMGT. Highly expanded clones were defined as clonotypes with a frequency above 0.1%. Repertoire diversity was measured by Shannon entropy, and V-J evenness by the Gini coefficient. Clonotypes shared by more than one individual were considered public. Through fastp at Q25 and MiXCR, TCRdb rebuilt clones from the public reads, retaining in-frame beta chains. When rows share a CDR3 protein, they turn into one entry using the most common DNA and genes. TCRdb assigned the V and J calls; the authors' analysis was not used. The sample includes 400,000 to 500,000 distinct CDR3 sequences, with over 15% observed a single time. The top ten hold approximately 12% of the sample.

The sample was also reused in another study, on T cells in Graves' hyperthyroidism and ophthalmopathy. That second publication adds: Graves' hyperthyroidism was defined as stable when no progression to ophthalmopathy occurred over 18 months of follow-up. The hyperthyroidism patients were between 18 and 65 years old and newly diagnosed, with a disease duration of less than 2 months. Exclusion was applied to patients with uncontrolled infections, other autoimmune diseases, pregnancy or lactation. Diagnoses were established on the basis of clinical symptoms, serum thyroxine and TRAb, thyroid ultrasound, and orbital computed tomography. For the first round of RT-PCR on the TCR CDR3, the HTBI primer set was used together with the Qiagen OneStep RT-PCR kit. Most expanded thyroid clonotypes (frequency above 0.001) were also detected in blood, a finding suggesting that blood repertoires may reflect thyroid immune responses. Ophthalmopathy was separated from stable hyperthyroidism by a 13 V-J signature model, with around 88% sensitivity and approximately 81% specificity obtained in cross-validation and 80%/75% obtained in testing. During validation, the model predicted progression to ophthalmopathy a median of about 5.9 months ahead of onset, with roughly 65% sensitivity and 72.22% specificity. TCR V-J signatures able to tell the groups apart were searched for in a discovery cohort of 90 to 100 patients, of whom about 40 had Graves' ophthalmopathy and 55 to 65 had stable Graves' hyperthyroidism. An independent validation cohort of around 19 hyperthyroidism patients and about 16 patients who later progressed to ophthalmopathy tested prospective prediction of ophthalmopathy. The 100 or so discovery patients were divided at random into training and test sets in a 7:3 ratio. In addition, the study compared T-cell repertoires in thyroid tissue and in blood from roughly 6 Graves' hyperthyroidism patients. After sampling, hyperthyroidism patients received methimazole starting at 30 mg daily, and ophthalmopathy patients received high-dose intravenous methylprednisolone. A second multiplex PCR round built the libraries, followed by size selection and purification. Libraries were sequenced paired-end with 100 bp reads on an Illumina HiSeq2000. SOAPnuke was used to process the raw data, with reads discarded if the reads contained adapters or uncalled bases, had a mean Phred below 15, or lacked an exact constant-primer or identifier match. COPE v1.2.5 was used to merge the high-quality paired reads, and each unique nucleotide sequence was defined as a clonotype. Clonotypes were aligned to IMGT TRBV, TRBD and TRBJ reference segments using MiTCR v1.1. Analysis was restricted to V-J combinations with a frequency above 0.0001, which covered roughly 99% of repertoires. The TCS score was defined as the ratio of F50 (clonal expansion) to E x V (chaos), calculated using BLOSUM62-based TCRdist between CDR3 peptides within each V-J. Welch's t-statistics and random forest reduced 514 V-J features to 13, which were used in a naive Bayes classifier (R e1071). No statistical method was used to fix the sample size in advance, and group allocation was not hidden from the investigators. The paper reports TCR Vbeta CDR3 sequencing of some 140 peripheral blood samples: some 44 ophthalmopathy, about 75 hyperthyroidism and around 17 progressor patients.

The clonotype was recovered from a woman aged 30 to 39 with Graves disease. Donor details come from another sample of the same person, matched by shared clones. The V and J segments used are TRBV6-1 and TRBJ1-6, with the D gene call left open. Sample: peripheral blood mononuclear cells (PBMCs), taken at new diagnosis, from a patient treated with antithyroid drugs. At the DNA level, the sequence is TGTGCCAGCAGTGAATTTTGGAGATCGGAATCACCCCTCCACTTT. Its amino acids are CASSEFWRSESPLHF.